One and the same sample provided the 32 T cell receptor beta chains below, sequenced in a study of technical replicates of blood from a handful of donors. The protocol was immunoSEQ multiplex PCR, while the TCRdb copy is restricted to in-frame clones and leaves out a portion. The data contain 13,000 or so clones, over 90% of them seen just once; the ten biggest clones take up 7.4%. Source material: PBMCs. These TCRs come from a human donor in good health.

The chain combines TRBV28 with TRBJ1-2; 8 nucleotides agree with TRBD1. Germline trimming cut 5 bases from V and 6 bases from J; bases unmatched to any gene: 8. CDR3 size: 14 residues. Germline V gene lookup returns CDR1 MDHEN and CDR2 SYDVKM. CDR3 coding DNA: TGTGCCAGCAGTGCTCTCGGGACAGGAAATGGCTACACCTTC. Translation: CASSALGTGNGYTF.

This chain joins TRBV5-4 and TRBJ1-5, with TRBD1 as a possible D gene (6 bases). V gave up 9 bases and J gave up 2 bases, with 21 bases separating them. CDR1 is SGHNT and CDR2 is YYREEE in the germline V gene (reference sequence). There are 16 residues in the CDR3. CDR3 region: CATANRDLVGNQPQHF. The CDR3 DNA follows: TGTGCCACAGCAAACAGGGATTTAGTGGGCAATCAGCCCCAGCATTTT.

The V gene is TRBV27, the J gene TRBJ1-4; TRBD1 might be the D (5 bases). This CDR3 is built from 15 residues. Germline V gene data show CDR1 as MNHEY and CDR2 as SMNVEV (reference sequence). Between the trimmed V and J ends, which lost 4 bases and 8 bases, there was a span of 17 bases. The CDR3 spells CASSSPWGGDEKLFF. The CDR3, as DNA: TGTGCCAGCAGTTCCCCCTGGGGAGGGGACGAAAAACTGTTTTTT.

This chain links TRBV6-5 with TRBJ1-1, with D unresolved. Trimming took off 0 bases at V and 0 bases at J, with 11 bases between the two ends. CDR3 size: 16 residues. Germline lookup yields CDR1 MNHEY and CDR2 SVGAGI. The CDR3 loop is CASSYSFGNMNTEAFF. Here the CDR3 DNA reads TGTGCCAGCAGTTACTCGTTTGGCAACATGAACACTGAAGCTTTCTTT.

CDR3: CASSETALGTLNTEAFF. CDR3 DNA: TGTGCCAGCAGTGAAACGGCGTTGGGCACCCTGAACACTGAAGCTTTCTTT. The J gene is TRBJ1-1, the V gene TRBV6-1; no clear D. Trimming removed 2 bases from V and 0 bases from J, with 16 bases in between. The CDR3 spans 17 residues. CDR1 and CDR2 from the germline V gene are MNHNS and SASEGT.

The chain employs TRBV6-1 and TRBJ1-2; 7 bases map to TRBD1. The germline gives CDR1 MNHNS, CDR2 SASEGT. Losses at the gene ends were 2 bases for V and 6 bases for J; bases not matched to a gene: 6. This CDR3 is 14 amino acids long. The CDR3 spells CASSEYRTGDGYTF. The CDR3, as DNA: TGTGCCAGCAGTGAATACCGGACAGGCGATGGCTACACCTTC.

CDR3 in DNA: TGTGCCAGCTCACCGCGGTCAGCGGTGAACACTGAAGCTTTCTTT. Translating it yields CASSPRSAVNTEAFF. The chain links TRBV18 to TRBJ1-1; no clear D gene. Germline V CDR1 and CDR2: KGHSH, LQKENI. This CDR3 contains 15 residues. Trimming removed 3 bases from V and 0 bases from J, with 11 bases in between.

The rearrangement links TRBV6-1 to TRBJ2-2, with D possibly TRBD2 on 6 matching bases. The CDR3 is made up of 14 amino acids. Trimming removed 5 bases from V and 9 bases from J, with 16 bases in between. Germline CDR1 is MNHNS and CDR2 is SASEGT. In DNA, the CDR3 is TGTGCCAGCAGTTCAGGGAGGAGTAACCGGGAGCTGTTTTTT. Its protein product is CASSSGRSNRELFF.

CDR3 bases: TGTGCCAGTAGTTATGGCGGATACACAGATACGCAGTATTTT. Amino acids: CASSYGGYTDTQYF. The V call is TRBV19, the J call TRBJ2-3; D gene ambiguous. The CDR3 consists of 14 residues. With 5 bases removed from V and 2 bases from J, the gap between germline ends came to 11 bases. The germline V gene encodes CDR1 LNHDA and CDR2 SQIVND (reference sequence).

The chain recombines TRBV18 with TRBJ1-2, with D perhaps TRBD1 (5 bases). V lost 1 base and J lost 6, with 15 bases in between. Germline-derived CDR1 and CDR2 are KGHSH and LQKENI. The CDR3 totals 15 residues. The CDR3 sequence is CASSPQQEQGHGYTF. In nucleotides, the CDR3 is TGTGCCAGCTCACCACAACAAGAGCAGGGCCATGGCTACACCTTC.

The genes are TRBV5-1 and TRBJ2-7, with 10 nucleotides matching TRBD1. V lost 4 bases, J lost 4 bases, and 5 bases stayed unmatched. Germline-derived CDR1 and CDR2 are SGHRS and YFSETQ. The CDR3 totals 14 residues. The DNA of the CDR3 is TGCGCCAGCAGCCGGGGACAGGGGACGTACGAGCAGTACTTC. It is translated as CASSRGQGTYEQYF.

The chain carries TRBV5-6 and TRBJ2-7; 12 nucleotides align to TRBD2. Germline CDR1 reads SGHDT; CDR2 reads YYEEEE. Trimming removed 5 bases from V and 6 bases from J; junction bases left unmatched: 9. The CDR3 consists of 15 residues. CDR3 nucleotide sequence: TGTGCCAGCAGTTACCTAGCGGGAGGGTTTCGCGAGCAGTACTTC. It translates to CASSYLAGGFREQYF.

The rearrangement uses TRBV5-6 and TRBJ2-2; 10 positions agree with TRBD2. Trimming took 3 bases from V and 7 from J; bases not matched to a gene: 12. This CDR3 is built from 17 residues. Germline loops: CDR1 SGHDT, CDR2 YYEEEE. The chain's CDR3 is CASSWTSGSPGGGELFF. The CDR3 DNA reads as TGTGCCAGCAGCTGGACTAGCGGAAGCCCGGGGGGCGGGGAGCTGTTTTTT.

The V gene is TRBV18, the J gene TRBJ2-7; the match to TRBD2 covers 7 bases. Trimming removed 2 bases from V and 6 bases from J; junction bases left unmatched: 10. CDR3 length equals 15 residues. Germline assignment: CDR1 KGHSH and CDR2 LQKENI. The CDR3 DNA reads TGTGCCAGCTCACCAGACTGGACTAGGAACCTCGAGCAGTACTTC. This translates into CASSPDWTRNLEQYF.

J is TRBJ2-5 and V is TRBV5-4; TRBD1 agrees at 11 bases. The V gene end was trimmed by 1 base and the J gene end by 3 bases; junction bases not matched to a gene: 2. CDR1 is SGHNT, CDR2 YYREEE, per germline (reference sequence). CDR3 length: 15 amino acids. The CDR3 coding sequence is TGTGCCAGCAGCTTGAGGACAGGGGGCGAAGAGACCCAGTACTTC. Amino acid sequence: CASSLRTGGEETQYF. The full variable domain, with the rest looked up from reference TRBV5-4 and TRBJ2-5, is ETGVTQSPTHLIKTRGQQVTLRCSSQSGHNTVSWYQQALGQGPQFIFQYYREEENGRGNFPPRFSGLQFPNYSSELNVNALELDDSALYLCASSLRTGGEETQYFGPGTRLLVL.

The gene calls are TRBV18 and TRBJ2-7, with D unresolved. Trimming removed 4 bases at V and 3 bases at J, with 10 bases between. This CDR3 region has 13 residues. Germline V gene sequence: CDR1 KGHSH, CDR2 LQKENI. CDR3 sequence: CASSLDTIYEQYF. The CDR3 nucleotides are TGTGCCAGCTCACTCGACACCATCTACGAGCAGTACTTC. The full variable domain, its missing parts supplied by reference TRBV18 and TRBJ2-7, is NAGVMQNPRHLVRRRGQEARLRCSPMKGHSHVYWYRQLPEEGLKFMVYLQKENIIDESGMPKERFSAEFPKEGPSILRIQQVVRGDSAAYFCASSLDTIYEQYFGPGTRLTVT.

This clone was recorded once. The chain is built from TRBV27 and TRBJ2-5; 13 bases are shared with TRBD2. Trimming at V came to 4 bases and at J to 4 bases, leaving 6 bases not matched to a gene. Germline V CDR1 and CDR2: MNHEY, SMNVEV (reference sequence). CDR3 length: 16 amino acids. The chain's CDR3 is CASSSWTSGGGETQYF. The CDR3 bases are TGTGCCAGCAGTTCATGGACTAGCGGGGGCGGAGAGACCCAGTACTTC.

This chain joins TRBV2 and TRBJ1-2; TRBD1 matches 7 bases. V shed 4 bases and J 7 bases; nucleotides not matched to a gene: 6. From germline, CDR1 is SNHLY and CDR2 FYNNEI. CDR3 length: 13 residues. The CDR3 DNA reads TGTGCCAGCAGTGTTCAGGGGGATTTTGGCTACACCTTC. Protein product: CASSVQGDFGYTF.

This rearrangement joins TRBV11-2 to TRBJ2-3; 12 nucleotides match TRBD2. Germline V gene lookup returns CDR1 SGHAT and CDR2 FQNNGV. J lost 0 bases, V lost 1 base, and 2 bases had no gene match. The CDR3 length is 17 residues. The CDR3 region has the DNA TGTGCCAGCAGCTTAGGGGGGACTAGCGGGAGCACAGATACGCAGTATTTT. It specifies CASSLGGTSGSTDTQYF.

The J gene is TRBJ2-7, the V gene TRBV5-1, with 8 positions matching TRBD2. Trimming cost V 0 bases and J 0 bases; bases outside gene matches: 5. Germline CDR1 SGHRS, CDR2 YFSETQ. This CDR3 has 16 amino acids. The CDR3 spells CASSLESGGPSYEQYF. CDR3 coding DNA: TGCGCCAGCAGCTTGGAATCGGGAGGGCCCTCCTACGAGCAGTACTTC.

This chain uses TRBV7-9 with TRBJ2-1, with 11 bases aligning to TRBD2. The CDR3 has 18 residues. The V segment lost 1 base and the J segment 2 bases; nucleotides outside the gene matches: 7. In germline, CDR1 is SEHNR, CDR2 FQNEAQ (reference sequence). As DNA, the CDR3 is TGTGCCAGCAGCTTAGTTAGATCGGGACTAGCGGCCTACAATGAGCAGTTCTTC. Translated, it gives CASSLVRSGLAAYNEQFF.

V is TRBV29-1 and J is TRBJ1-4; 8 nucleotides match TRBD1. Germline assignment: CDR1 SQVTM and CDR2 ANQGSEA. The V segment lost 5 bases and the J segment 8 bases; nucleotides outside the gene matches: 7. The CDR3 is made up of 13 amino acids. The CDR3 nucleotides read TGCAGCGTTAGACAGGGGTGGAGGGAAAAACTGTTTTTT. Its translation: CSVRQGWREKLFF.

The chain uses TRBV11-2 and TRBJ1-1, with D perhaps matching TRBD1 (5 bases). Trimming took off 3 bases at V and 6 bases at J, with 14 bases between the two ends. The CDR3 is 14 residues long. Germline CDR1 SGHAT, CDR2 FQNNGV. This CDR3 is CASSFFTGVAEAFF. The CDR3 nucleotides are TGTGCCAGCAGCTTCTTTACGGGGGTTGCTGAAGCTTTCTTT.

The rearrangement joins TRBV10-3 to TRBJ1-1; 7 bases are shared with TRBD1. Germline V gene data show CDR1 as ENHRY and CDR2 as SYGVKD. V trimming: 4 bases; J trimming: 2 bases; junction bases outside the gene matches: 7. This CDR3 spans 15 amino acids. As DNA, the CDR3 is TGTGCCATCAGTGCCACGACAGGGACCAACACTGAAGCTTTCTTT. Its translation is CAISATTGTNTEAFF.

The rearrangement links TRBV11-2 to TRBJ1-2, with TRBD1 matching over 8 bases. This CDR3 contains 13 residues. After removal of 6 bases from V and 4 bases from J, the junction contained 4 bases not matched to a gene. Germline V gives CDR1 SGHAT, CDR2 FQNNGV. CDR3 amino acids: CASRLQGAYGYTF. For the CDR3, the DNA is TGTGCCAGCAGACTTCAGGGGGCCTATGGCTACACCTTC. The entire variable domain, with the rest obtained from reference TRBV11-2 and TRBJ1-2, is as follows: EAGVAQSPRYKIIEKRQSVAFWCNPISGHATLYWYQQILGQGPKLLIQFQNNGVVDDSQLPKDRFSAERLKGVDSTLKIQPAKLEDSAVYLCASRLQGAYGYTFGSGTRLTVV.

The chain joins TRBV30 to TRBJ2-2, with D tentatively TRBD2 (6 bases). Per the germline V gene, CDR1 is GTSNPN and CDR2 is SVGIG (reference sequence). V was cut by 4 bases and J by 0 bases, with 15 bases left in between. The CDR3 is 16 residues long. In DNA form, the CDR3 reads TGTGCCTGGAAACAACCCGGGACTTCGAACACCGGGGAGCTGTTTTTT. Translation: CAWKQPGTSNTGELFF.

This chain links TRBV6-4 with TRBJ2-1, with D possibly being TRBD2 (5 bases). V lost 3 bases to trimming and J lost 3 bases, with 6 bases between them. This CDR3 has 13 amino acids. Per the germline V gene, CDR1 is MRHNA and CDR2 is SNTAGT. The CDR3 nucleotides are TGTGCCAGCAGTGAGACTAACTACAATGAGCAGTTCTTC. Translation gives CASSETNYNEQFF.

The gene calls are TRBV2 and TRBJ1-4; D is undetermined. The CDR3 covers 14 residues. Germline values: CDR1 SNHLY, CDR2 FYNNEI. V was shortened by 6 bases and J by 6 bases, with 14 bases between the two germline ends. CDR3 residues: CASSVAGVYEKLFF. As DNA, the CDR3 is TGTGCCAGCAGCGTGGCGGGCGTATATGAAAAACTGTTTTTT. Full variable domain (rest looked up from reference TRBV2 and TRBJ1-4): EPEVTQTPSHQVTQMGQEVILRCVPISNHLYFYWYRQILGQKVEFLVSFYNNEISEKSEIFDDQFSVERPDGSNFTLKIRSTKLEDSAMYFCASSVAGVYEKLFFGSGTQLSVL.

This sequence joins TRBV5-6 and TRBJ1-2, with unresolved D. CDR1 is SGHDT, CDR2 YYEEEE, per germline. V lost 0 bases and J 3 bases, leaving 15 bases between the germline ends. The CDR3 has 16 residues. The CDR3 sequence: CASSLVGNPGDYGYTF. The DNA of the CDR3 is TGTGCCAGCAGCTTGGTCGGGAATCCCGGGGACTATGGCTACACCTTC. Full variable domain (rest looked up from reference TRBV5-6 and TRBJ1-2): DAGVTQSPTHLIKTRGQQVTLRCSPKSGHDTVSWYQQALGQGPQFIFQYYEEEERQRGNFPDRFSGHQFPNYSSELNVNALLLGDSALYLCASSLVGNPGDYGYTFGSGTRLTVV.

The chain joins TRBV5-1 to TRBJ2-6; weak D call: TRBD1 (6 bases). Germline assignment: CDR1 SGHRS and CDR2 YFSETQ. The CDR3 is 15 amino acids. The V gene lost 4 bases and the J gene lost 2 bases, with 10 bases spanning the gap. CDR3 in DNA: TGCGCCAGCAGCACAGGGTCGGCTGGGGCCAACGTCCTGACTTTC. Translating gives CASSTGSAGANVLTF.

The rearrangement uses TRBV6-1 and TRBJ1-3; possibly TRBD1 for D (6 bases). Trimming stripped 8 bases from V and 0 bases from J, with 8 bases between. From germline, CDR1 is MNHNS and CDR2 SASEGT. The CDR3 covers 13 residues. CDR3: CASDRYSGNTIYF. The CDR3 nucleotides read TGTGCCAGCGACAGGTACTCTGGAAACACCATATATTTT.

The chain couples TRBV5-1 to TRBJ2-1; TRBD2 matches 11 bases. Per the germline V gene, CDR1 is SGHRS and CDR2 is YFSETQ. Trimming removed 4 bases from V and 3 bases from J; junction bases left unmatched: 3. The CDR3 is made up of 15 amino acids. The CDR3 loop reads CASSSSGRDYNEQFF. The CDR3 DNA follows: TGCGCCAGCAGCAGTAGCGGGAGGGACTACAATGAGCAGTTCTTC.